This T cell receptor (beta chain) emerged from a study of blood T cell repertoires in COVID-19. Across the study: COVID-19 samples, acute and convalescent, were from the United States, Italy and Spain. PBMCs, B-cell-depleted T cells, or T cells provided the cDNA or gDNA that made up the material.

In its sample, this clone was seen once. In the original processing: Amplifying reference gene primers gave estimates of nucleated cell counts. Assay: immunoSEQ multiplex PCR; the TCRdb copy retains only in-frame clones and omits some. V, J and clone size are those of that table, while D and trimming were read from the DNA. The sample contains 15,000 to 20,000 clones, 70% to 90% of which appear only once. V shed 3 bases and J 2 bases; nucleotides not matched to a gene: 7. The CDR3 contains 16 residues. Germline V gives CDR1 MNHNS, CDR2 SASEGT. This TCR was recovered from a human donor in a cohort sampled during active COVID-19. What was sequenced was peripheral blood. The rearrangement uses TRBV6-1 and TRBJ2-7; 10 nucleotides match TRBD2. This chain's CDR3 is CASSEALAGIAYEQYF. The CDR3 DNA reads TGTGCCAGCAGTGAGGCACTAGCGGGGATAGCCTACGAGCAGTACTTC.